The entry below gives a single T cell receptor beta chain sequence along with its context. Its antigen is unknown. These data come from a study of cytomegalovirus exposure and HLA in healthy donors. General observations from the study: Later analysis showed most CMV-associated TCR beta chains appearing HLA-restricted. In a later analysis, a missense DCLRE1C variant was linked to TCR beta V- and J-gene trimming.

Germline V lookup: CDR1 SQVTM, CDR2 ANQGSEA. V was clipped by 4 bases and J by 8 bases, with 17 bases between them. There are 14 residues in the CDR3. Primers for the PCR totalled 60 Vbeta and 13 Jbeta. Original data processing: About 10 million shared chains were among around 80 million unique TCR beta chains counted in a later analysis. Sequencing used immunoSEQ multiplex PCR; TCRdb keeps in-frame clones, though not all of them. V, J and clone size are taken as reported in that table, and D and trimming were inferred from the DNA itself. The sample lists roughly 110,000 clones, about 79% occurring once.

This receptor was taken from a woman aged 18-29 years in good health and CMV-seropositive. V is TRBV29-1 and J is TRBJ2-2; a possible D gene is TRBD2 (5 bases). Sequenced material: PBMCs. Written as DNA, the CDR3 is TGCAGCGTTGTCTTGAGGGTGCGACCGGGGGAGCTGTTTTTT. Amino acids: CSVVLRVRPGELFF.